The 8 T cell receptor beta chains presented below share a single source sample, sequenced in a study of T cells after yellow fever vaccination. From the 5' RACE reads, TCRdb called clonotypes with MiXCR, one entry per CDR3 protein. This table has roughly 350,000 distinct CDR3 sequences, about 4% appearing once. The material sequenced was PBMCs, taken 5 days after the yellow fever booster vaccination. Every receptor here comes from a man younger than 35 who received the YFV17D yellow fever vaccine.

This CDR3 reads CASSYSQGGTQYF. In DNA form, the CDR3 reads TGTGCCAGCAGTTACTCACAGGGGGGGACCCAGTACTTC. This chain joins TRBV6-6 and TRBJ2-5, with 8 bases identical to TRBD1. The CDR3 runs to 13 residues. Germline V gives CDR1 MNHNY, CDR2 SVGAGI (reference sequence). After removal of 0 bases from V and 7 bases from J, the junction contained 1 base not matched to a gene.

This clonotype was detected many times. The chain uses TRBV20-1 and TRBJ2-2; 7 bases match TRBD1. CDR3 length equals 14 residues. The germline V gene has CDR1 DFQATT and CDR2 SNEGSKA (reference sequence). Trimming cost V 7 bases and J 0 bases; bases outside gene matches: 5. The CDR3 region has the DNA TGCAGTGTTCCGGGACAGTCGAACACCGGGGAGCTGTTTTTT. The encoded protein is CSVPGQSNTGELFF.

This clonotype showed up many times. The gene calls are TRBV7-2 and TRBJ1-5, with D hard to call. The CDR3 extends over 13 amino acids. Germline CDR1 and CDR2: SGHTA and FQGNSA. V lost 2 bases, J lost 6 bases, and 8 bases lay in between. In nucleotides, the CDR3 is TGTGCCAGCAGCTTATCCAGAAGTCAGCCCCAGCATTTT. Its protein product is CASSLSRSQPQHF.

This clonotype occurred a few times. As DNA, the CDR3 is TGTGCCACCAGCAGAGGACGGGAAGACTCACCCCTCCACTTT. Translation: CATSRGREDSPLHF. This chain joins TRBV15 and TRBJ1-6; no clear D. Per germline, CDR1 LNHNV and CDR2 YYDKDF (reference sequence). Trimming took 1 base from V and 10 from J, leaving 11 bases between them. This CDR3 is built from 14 residues.

This clonotype has only a few counts. The CDR3 is CSARDPTTGSSGANVLTF. The CDR3 DNA follows: TGCAGTGCTAGAGATCCGACGACTGGTAGCTCTGGGGCCAACGTCCTGACTTTC. The chain employs TRBV20-1 and TRBJ2-6; D remains ambiguous. Germline V gene sequence: CDR1 DFQATT, CDR2 SNEGSKA (reference sequence). V was pared by 0 bases and J by 0 bases, with 15 bases between. CDR3 length equals 18 residues.

This clonotype was recorded a few times. The chain is built from TRBV7-2 and TRBJ2-3, with D perhaps TRBD2 (5 bases). Trimming took 5 bases from V and 8 from J, leaving 14 bases between them. The CDR3 loop spans 13 amino acids. Germline V gene lookup returns CDR1 SGHTA and CDR2 FQGNSA. This CDR3 reads CASSENARGTQYF. For the CDR3, the DNA is TGTGCCAGCAGCGAGAATGCACGGGGTACGCAGTATTTT.

V gene TRBV4-1 combines with J gene TRBJ1-5; D might be TRBD1 (6 bases). Germline V lookup: CDR1 MGHRA, CDR2 YSYEKL. This CDR3 region has 18 residues. V lost 1 base, J lost 1 base, and 17 bases lay in between. The chain's CDR3 is CASSQGQVGGRSNQPQHF. CDR3 nucleotide sequence: TGCGCCAGCAGCCAAGGACAGGTGGGGGGTAGGAGCAATCAGCCCCAGCATTTT.

The chain carries TRBV29-1 and TRBJ1-2, with 8 nucleotides matching TRBD1. Germline-derived CDR1 and CDR2 are SQVTM and ANQGSEA. The CDR3 runs to 13 residues. The junction had 5 bases not matched to a gene; V was cut back by 6 bases and J by 2 bases. The CDR3 region is CSVSRDRNYGYTF. CDR3 nucleotide sequence: TGCAGCGTATCACGGGACAGGAACTATGGCTACACCTTC.